This T cell receptor beta chain stems from a study of response to subunit inactivated influenza vaccine. The CDR3 consists of 13 residues. V lost 0 bases and J 8 bases, leaving 11 bases between the germline ends. The germline gives CDR1 SGDLS, CDR2 YYNGEE. This clonotype was counted between two and nine times. TCRdb recomputed calls from the RT-PCR reads with MiXCR, one row per CDR3 protein. Found here are about 700,000 distinct CDR3 sequences, around 14% of them singletons; the top ten hold 6.5% to 8.5%. The rearrangement links TRBV9 to TRBJ1-2, with D possibly TRBD1 on 5 matching bases. The sample consisted of PBMCs from blood, taken about 14 days before vaccination. The sequence came from a man aged 45-65 years who received an inactivated influenza vaccine. Written as DNA, the CDR3 is TGTGCCAGCAGCGTAGTCTCGGGGGACGGCTACACCTTC. Its protein product is CASSVVSGDGYTF.